This T cell receptor (beta chain) comes out of a study of metastatic and nonmetastatic thyroid tumors. For the study at large: Malignant thyroid and benign thyroid patients provided blood and tumor or nodule tissue whose repertoires were compared.

In regard to this clone: The antigen is unknown.

Thyroid surgery had not been preceded by any treatment in any patient. TCRdb used MiXCR to call clones anew from the PCR reads. This sample has more than 20,000 clones, with approximately 25% found just once. Study-level points and caveats: Reports indicated that malignant thyroid tumors showed significantly higher TCR beta diversity than benign nodules did, in blood and tumor.

The germline V and J ends were trimmed by 1 base and 0 bases, with 6 bases remaining between them. This CDR3 has 14 residues. Germline CDR1 and CDR2: SGHAT and FQNNGV. Material: tumor tissue. This TCR was recovered from a female donor with papillary thyroid cancer or a benign thyroid nodule (not recorded which). Some clones in this sample may be carry-over from other donors' samples. The rearrangement joins TRBV11-2 to TRBJ1-1; D gene unclear. CDR3 DNA: TGTGCCAGCAGCTTAGTTCCAGTGAACACTGAAGCTTTCTTT. This codes for CASSLVPVNTEAFF.